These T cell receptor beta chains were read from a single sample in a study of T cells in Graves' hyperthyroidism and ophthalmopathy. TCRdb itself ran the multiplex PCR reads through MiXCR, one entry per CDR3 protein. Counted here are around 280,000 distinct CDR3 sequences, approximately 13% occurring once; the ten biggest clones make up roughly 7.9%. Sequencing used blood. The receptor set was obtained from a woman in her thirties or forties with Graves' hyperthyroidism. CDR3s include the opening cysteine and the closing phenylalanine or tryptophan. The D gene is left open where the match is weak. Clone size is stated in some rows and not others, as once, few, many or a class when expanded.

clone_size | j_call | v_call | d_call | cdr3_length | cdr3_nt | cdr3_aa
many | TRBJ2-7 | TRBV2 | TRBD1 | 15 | TGTGCCAGCAGTGGTCTCCGGACAGGGGCCCTCGGGCAGTACTTC | CASSGLRTGALGQYF
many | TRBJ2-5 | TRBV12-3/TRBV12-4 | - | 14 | TGTGCCAGCAGCCCCGGGGGAGGCCAAGAGACCCAGTACTTC | CASSPGGGQETQYF
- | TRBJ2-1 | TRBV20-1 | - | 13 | TGCAGTGCGTCCCCGACCGGACCCAATGAGCAGTTCTTC | CSASPTGPNEQFF
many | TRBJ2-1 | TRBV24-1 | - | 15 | TGTGCCACCAGTGATTCGGGACGGGACTACAATGAGCAGTTCTTC | CATSDSGRDYNEQFF
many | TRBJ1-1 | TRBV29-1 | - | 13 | TGCAGCGTTGCGGGCGGTGGGAGAACTGAAGCTTTCTTT | CSVAGGGRTEAFF
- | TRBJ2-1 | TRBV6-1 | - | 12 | TGTGCCAGCGTCGCTAGAAACAATGAGCAGTTCTTC | CASVARNNEQFF
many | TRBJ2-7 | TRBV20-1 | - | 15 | TGCAGTCTAGTCACGTCCAGGGTGAGGTGGGGCGAGCAGTACTTC | CSLVTSRVRWGEQYF
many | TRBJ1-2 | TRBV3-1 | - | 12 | TGTGCCAGCAGCCATCGGAACTATGGCTACACCTTC | CASSHRNYGYTF
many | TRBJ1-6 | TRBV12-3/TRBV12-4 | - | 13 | TGTGCCAGCAGTTTAAAGGAGGATTCACCCCTCCACTTT | CASSLKEDSPLHF
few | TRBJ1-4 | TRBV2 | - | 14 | TGTGCCAGCACTCGGGCCAGGGGTAATGAAAAACTGTTTTTT | CASTRARGNEKLFF
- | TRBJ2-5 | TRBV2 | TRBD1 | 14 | TGTGCCAGCACCCCTATCAGGGGGTCAGAGACCCAGTACTTC | CASTPIRGSETQYF
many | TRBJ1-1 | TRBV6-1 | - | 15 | TGTGCCAGCAGGGGATCCGGGCAGCCGAACACTGAAGCTTTCTTT | CASRGSGQPNTEAFF
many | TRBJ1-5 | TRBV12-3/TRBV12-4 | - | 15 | TGTGCCAGCAGTTTAACAGGGTATAGCAATCAGCCCCAGCATTTT | CASSLTGYSNQPQHF
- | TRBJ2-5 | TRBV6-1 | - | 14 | TGTGCCAGCAGTGAAAGCAGATTACAAGAGACCCAGTACTTC | CASSESRLQETQYF
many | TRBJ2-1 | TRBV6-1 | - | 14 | TGTGCCAGCAGTTTAGCGGTACCGGGGGATGAGCAGTTCTTC | CASSLAVPGDEQFF
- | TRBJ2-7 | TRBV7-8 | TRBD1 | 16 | TGTGCCAGCAGCCTATGGGACAGGGGAGGCGTTTACGAGCAGTACTTC | CASSLWDRGGVYEQYF
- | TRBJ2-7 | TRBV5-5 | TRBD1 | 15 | TGTGCCAGCAGCTTATTGCGACAGGGGGGGAGGGAGCAGTACTTC | CASSLLRQGGREQYF
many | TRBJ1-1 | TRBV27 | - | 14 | TGTGCCAGCAGTTTAACGGCAGTCAACACTGAAGCTTTCTTT | CASSLTAVNTEAFF
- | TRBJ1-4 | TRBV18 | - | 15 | TGTGCCAGCTCGCCCGATAAAAGGGTTATCGAAAAACTGTTTTTT | CASSPDKRVIEKLFF
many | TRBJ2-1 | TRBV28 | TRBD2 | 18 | TGTGCCAGCAGTCCAGCCCTCGGGGGGACTAGCGGGACCTATGAGCAGTTCTTC | CASSPALGGTSGTYEQFF
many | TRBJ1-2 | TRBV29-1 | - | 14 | TGCAGCGCCCTTAGGGCTGGGGAGGGCTATGGCTACACCTTC | CSALRAGEGYGYTF
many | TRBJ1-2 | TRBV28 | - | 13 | TGTGCCAGCAGTGGATCACAGGGAGATGGCTACACCTTC | CASSGSQGDGYTF
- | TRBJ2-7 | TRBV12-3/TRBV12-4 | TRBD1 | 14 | TGTGCCAGCAGTTTCGGGACAGGGTACCACGAGCAGTACTTC | CASSFGTGYHEQYF
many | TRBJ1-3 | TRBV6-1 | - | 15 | TGTGCCAGCAGTTCCGGGACAAGCTCTGGAAACACCATATATTTT | CASSSGTSSGNTIYF
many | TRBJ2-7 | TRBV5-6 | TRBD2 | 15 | TGTGCCAGCAGCTCACTAGCGGGAACGGGACACGAGCAGTACTTC | CASSSLAGTGHEQYF
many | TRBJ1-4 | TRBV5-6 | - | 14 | TGTGCCAGCAGCTTCGGGGCCACGAATGAAAAACTGTTTTTT | CASSFGATNEKLFF
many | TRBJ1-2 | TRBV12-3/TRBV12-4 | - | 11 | TGTGCCAGCAGTCAATTTTATGGCTACACCTTC | CASSQFYGYTF
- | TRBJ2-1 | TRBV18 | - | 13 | TGTGCCAGCTCCCCGAATGAAAGGGATGAGCAGTTCTTC | CASSPNERDEQFF
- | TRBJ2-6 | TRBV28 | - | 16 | TGTGCCAGCAGCTCTCTAATTACCTCTGGGGCCAACGTCCTGACTTTC | CASSSLITSGANVLTF
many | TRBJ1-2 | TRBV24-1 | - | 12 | TGTGCCACCAGTGAATCATGGGGGGCGTACACCTTC | CATSESWGAYTF
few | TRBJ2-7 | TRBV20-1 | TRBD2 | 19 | TGCAGTGCTAGTTCTGGAAGCGGGAGTTTTAGGCCCTACTCCTACGAGCAGTACTTC | CSASSGSGSFRPYSYEQYF
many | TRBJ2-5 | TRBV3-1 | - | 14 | TGTGCCAGCAGCCAACCTATGGGGGAAGAGACCCAGTACTTC | CASSQPMGEETQYF
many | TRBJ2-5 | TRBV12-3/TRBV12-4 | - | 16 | TGTGCCAGCAGTTTCGTCGGGACCTCGTACCAAGAGACCCAGTACTTC | CASSFVGTSYQETQYF
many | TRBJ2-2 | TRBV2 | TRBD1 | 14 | TGTGCCAGCAGGGAAGGACAGGGTACCGGGGAGCTGTTTTTT | CASREGQGTGELFF